The rows below give T cell receptor beta chains drawn from one sample of a study of T cell repertoires in cytomegalovirus infection. Their recognized antigens are unknown. MiXCR was run by TCRdb on the reads, yielding one entry per CDR3 protein. The table records about 160,000 distinct CDR3 sequences, about 20% of them present only once. Sequenced here: CD8+ T cells from cultured PBMCs, sampled from culture after CMV antigen stimulation. Receptor source: a human donor in good health (CMV status not recorded). Some clones in this sample may be carry-over from other donors' samples. Both conserved end residues are part of each CDR3.

cdr3_aa j_call v_call
CASSWDNSYEQYF TRBJ2-7 TRBV7-8
CASSLEGTHNEQYF TRBJ2-7 TRBV7-8
CASSPTGRETQYF TRBJ2-5 TRBV7-9
CASSAPSETYEQYF TRBJ2-7 TRBV9
CASSYSEGTQPQHF TRBJ1-5 TRBV6-6
CASSTGLNTEAFF TRBJ1-1 TRBV6-1
CASSPRQGGSNQPQHF TRBJ1-5 TRBV5-5
CASSLAEVHEQYF TRBJ2-7 TRBV7-2
CASSPALGQGKPPLHF TRBJ1-6 TRBV7-8
CASSTYRTNQPQHF TRBJ1-5 TRBV4-1
CSAEGTSGGVAEQFF TRBJ2-1 TRBV20-1
CASSPPTTWGYTF TRBJ1-2 TRBV7-9
CASSEGGGKPQHF TRBJ1-5 TRBV2
CASRPGWVGRETQYF TRBJ2-5 TRBV7-2
CASSLGMGEARHSNQPQHF TRBJ1-5 TRBV11-3
CASRRTGDGTSGGNEQFF TRBJ2-1 TRBV4-2
CASSLKAGGPYETQYF TRBJ2-5 TRBV7-2
CASSRGDNQPQHF TRBJ1-5 TRBV6-5
CASSVAGLATDEQYF TRBJ2-7 TRBV9
CASRTPETTGSGTGELFF TRBJ2-2 TRBV11-2